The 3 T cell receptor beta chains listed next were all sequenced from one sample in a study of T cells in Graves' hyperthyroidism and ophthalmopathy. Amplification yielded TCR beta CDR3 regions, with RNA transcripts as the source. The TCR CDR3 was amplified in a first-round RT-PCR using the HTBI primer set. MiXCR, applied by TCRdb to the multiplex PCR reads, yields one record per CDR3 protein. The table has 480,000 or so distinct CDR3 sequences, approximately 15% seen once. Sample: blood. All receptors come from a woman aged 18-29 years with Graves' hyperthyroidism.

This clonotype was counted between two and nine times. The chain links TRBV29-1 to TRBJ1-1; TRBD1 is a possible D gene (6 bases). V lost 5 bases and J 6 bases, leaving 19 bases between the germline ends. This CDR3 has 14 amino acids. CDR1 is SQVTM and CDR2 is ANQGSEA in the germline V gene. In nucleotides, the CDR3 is TGCAGCGTTCCCTTAGGGGGGAGAGGACCTGAAGCTTTCTTT. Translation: CSVPLGGRGPEAFF.

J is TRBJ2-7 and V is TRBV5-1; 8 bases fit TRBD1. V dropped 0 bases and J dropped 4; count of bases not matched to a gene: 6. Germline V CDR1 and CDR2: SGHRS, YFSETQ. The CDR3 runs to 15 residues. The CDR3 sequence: CASSLGTGLVYEQYV. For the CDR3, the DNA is TGCGCCAGCAGCTTGGGGACAGGGTTAGTTTACGAGCAGTACGTC.

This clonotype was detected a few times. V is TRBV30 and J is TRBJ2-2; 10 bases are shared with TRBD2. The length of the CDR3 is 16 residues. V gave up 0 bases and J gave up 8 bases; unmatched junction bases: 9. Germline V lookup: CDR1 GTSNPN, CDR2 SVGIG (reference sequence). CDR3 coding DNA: TGTGCCTGGAGTGTTTTTGGACTAGCGGACGTTGGGGAGCTGTTTTTT. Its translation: CAWSVFGLADVGELFF.